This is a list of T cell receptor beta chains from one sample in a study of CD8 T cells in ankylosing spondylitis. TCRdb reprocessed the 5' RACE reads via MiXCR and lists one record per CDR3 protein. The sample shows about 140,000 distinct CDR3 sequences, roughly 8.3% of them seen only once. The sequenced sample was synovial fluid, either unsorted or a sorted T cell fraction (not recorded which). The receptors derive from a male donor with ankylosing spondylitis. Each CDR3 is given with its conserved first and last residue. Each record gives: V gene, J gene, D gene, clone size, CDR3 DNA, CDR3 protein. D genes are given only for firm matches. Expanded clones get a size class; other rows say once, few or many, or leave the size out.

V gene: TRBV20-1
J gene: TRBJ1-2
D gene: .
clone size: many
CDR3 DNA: TGCAGTGCACAACCTGTCGGGGGGGGCTATGGCTACACCTTC
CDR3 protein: CSAQPVGGGYGYTF

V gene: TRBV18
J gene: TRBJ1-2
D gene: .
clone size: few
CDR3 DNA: TGTGCCAGCTCACCGTCGGGGTTACGCTATGGCTACACCTTC
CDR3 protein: CASSPSGLRYGYTF

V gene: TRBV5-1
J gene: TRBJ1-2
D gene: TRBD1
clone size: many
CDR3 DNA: TGCGCCAGCAGCCTGGGACAGGGCTTTGGCTACACCTTC
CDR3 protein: CASSLGQGFGYTF

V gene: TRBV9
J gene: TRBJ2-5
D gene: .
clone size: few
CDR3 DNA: TGTGCCAGCAGCGTAGGAGGAGGAGACAGGAGGAGGGAGACCCAGTACTTC
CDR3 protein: CASSVGGGDRRRETQYF

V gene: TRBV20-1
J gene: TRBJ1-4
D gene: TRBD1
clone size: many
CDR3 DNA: TGCAGTGCTAGATCTACAGGGGCGTCTAATGAAAAACTGTTTTTT
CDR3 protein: CSARSTGASNEKLFF

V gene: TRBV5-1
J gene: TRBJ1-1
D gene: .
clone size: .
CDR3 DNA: TGCGCCAGCAAGGAGGTGAACACTGAAGCTTTCTTT
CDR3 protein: CASKEVNTEAFF

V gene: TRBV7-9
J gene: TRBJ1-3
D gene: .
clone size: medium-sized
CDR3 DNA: TGTGCCAGCAGCGCGACAGCCGCGGCCTCTGGAAACACCATATATTTT
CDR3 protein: CASSATAAASGNTIYF

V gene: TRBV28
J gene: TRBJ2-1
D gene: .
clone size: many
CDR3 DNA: TGTGCCAGCAGCTTCCACGGGGGACCTTCCCACAATGAGCAGTTCTTC
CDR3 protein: CASSFHGGPSHNEQFF

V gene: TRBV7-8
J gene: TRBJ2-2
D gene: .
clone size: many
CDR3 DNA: TGTGCCAGCAGCATAGATCCGAACACCGGGGAGCTGTTTTTT
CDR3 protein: CASSIDPNTGELFF

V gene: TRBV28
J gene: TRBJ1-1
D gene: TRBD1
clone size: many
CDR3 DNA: TGTGCCAGCACCCCACCCGGGACAGGCAGTTTTCGCACTGAAGCTTTCTTT
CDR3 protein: CASTPPGTGSFRTEAFF

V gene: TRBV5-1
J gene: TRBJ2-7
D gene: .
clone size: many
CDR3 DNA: TGCGCCAGCAGCTTAGAGGAGACAACTACTTACGAGCAGTACTTC
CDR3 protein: CASSLEETTTYEQYF

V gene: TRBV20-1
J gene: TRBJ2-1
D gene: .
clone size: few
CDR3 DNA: TGCAGTGCTGGGGGGATAATGGGTGAGCAGTTCTTC
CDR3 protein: CSAGGIMGEQFF

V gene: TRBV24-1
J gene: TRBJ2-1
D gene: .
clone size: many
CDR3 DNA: TGTGCCACCAGTGATCTTAGGACAGAGCAGTTCTTC
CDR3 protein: CATSDLRTEQFF

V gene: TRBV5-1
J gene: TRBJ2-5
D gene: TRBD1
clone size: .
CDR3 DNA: TGCGCCAGCAGGGCCGGGACAGGGGCCCAAGAGACCCAGTACTTC
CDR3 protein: CASRAGTGAQETQYF

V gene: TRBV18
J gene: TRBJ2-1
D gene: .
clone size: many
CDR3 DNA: TGTGCCAGCTCTCCGGACACTTACTCCTACAATGAGCAGTTCTTC
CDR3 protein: CASSPDTYSYNEQFF

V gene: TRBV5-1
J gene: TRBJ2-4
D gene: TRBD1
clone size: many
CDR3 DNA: TGCGCCAGCAGCTACGGAGCAGGGGGCATTCAGTACTTC
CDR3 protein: CASSYGAGGIQYF

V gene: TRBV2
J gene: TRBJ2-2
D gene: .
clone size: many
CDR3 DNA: TGTGCCAGCAGTAGGCGGGACACCGGGGAGCTGTTTTTT
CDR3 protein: CASSRRDTGELFF

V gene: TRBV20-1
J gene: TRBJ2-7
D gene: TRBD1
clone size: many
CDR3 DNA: TGCAGTGCTTCTACAGGGGGGCTGTCCTACGAGCAGTACTTC
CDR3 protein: CSASTGGLSYEQYF

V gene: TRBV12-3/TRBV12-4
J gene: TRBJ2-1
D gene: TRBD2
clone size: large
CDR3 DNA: TGTGCCAGCAGTTTAGTGAGCGGGAGGAGAGGGGAGCAGTTCTTC
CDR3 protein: CASSLVSGRRGEQFF

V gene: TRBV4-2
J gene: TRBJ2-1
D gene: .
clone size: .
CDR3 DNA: TGTGCCAGCAGCCAAGATCTTCACAATGAGCAGTTCTTC
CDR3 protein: CASSQDLHNEQFF

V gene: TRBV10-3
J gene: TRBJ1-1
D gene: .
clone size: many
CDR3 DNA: TGTGCCACCGCATCAGACAGAACGGCTGAAGCTTTCTTT
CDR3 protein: CATASDRTAEAFF

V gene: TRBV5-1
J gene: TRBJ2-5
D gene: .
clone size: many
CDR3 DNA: TGCGCCAGCAGCTTGGAGGGCCCACGAACCCAGTACTTC
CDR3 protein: CASSLEGPRTQYF

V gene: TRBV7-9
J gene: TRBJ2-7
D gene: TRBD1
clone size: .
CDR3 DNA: TGTGCCAGCAGCGGCCGGAGACAGGGCCGCTACTCCTACGAGCAGTACTTC
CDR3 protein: CASSGRRQGRYSYEQYF

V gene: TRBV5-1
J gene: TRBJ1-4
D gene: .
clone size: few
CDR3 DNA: TGCGCCAGCAGCTTGACAGGCCTCAGGGGTGAAAAACTGTTTTTT
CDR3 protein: CASSLTGLRGEKLFF

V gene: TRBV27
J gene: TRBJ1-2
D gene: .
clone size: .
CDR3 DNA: TGTGCCAGCAGTAACGGGGGTTGGGACTTTGGCTACACCTTC
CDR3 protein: CASSNGGWDFGYTF

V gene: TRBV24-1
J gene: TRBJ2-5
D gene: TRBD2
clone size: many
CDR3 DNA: TGTGCCACCAGTGATTTCCTCGGGAGGAGGGAGACCCAGTACTTC
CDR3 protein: CATSDFLGRRETQYF

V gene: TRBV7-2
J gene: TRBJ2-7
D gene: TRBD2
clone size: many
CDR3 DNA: TGTGCCAGCAGCCTGACTAGCGGGAGCCCTCTGCGGGACTTC
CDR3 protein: CASSLTSGSPLRDF

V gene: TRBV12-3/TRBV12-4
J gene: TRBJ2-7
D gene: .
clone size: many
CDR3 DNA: TGTGCCAGCAGCCGTTCGGGCTACGAGCAGTACTTC
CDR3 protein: CASSRSGYEQYF

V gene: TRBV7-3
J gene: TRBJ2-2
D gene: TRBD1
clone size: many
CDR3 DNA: TGTGCCAGCAGCCGAACAGGGGGGAACACCGGGGAGCTGTTTTTT
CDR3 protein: CASSRTGGNTGELFF

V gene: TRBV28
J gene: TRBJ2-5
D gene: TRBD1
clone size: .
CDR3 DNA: TGTGCCAGCAGGACAGGGGAGGAGACCCAGTACTTC
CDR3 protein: CASRTGEETQYF

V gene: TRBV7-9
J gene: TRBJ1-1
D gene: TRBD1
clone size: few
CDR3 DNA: TGTGCCAGCAGCTTAGGGGACAGAAAAGCTTTCTTT
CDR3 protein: CASSLGDRKAFF

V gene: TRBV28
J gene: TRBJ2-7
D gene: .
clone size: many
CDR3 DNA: TGTGCCAGCAGTCTACCCGGGACATACTCCTACGAGCAGTACTTC
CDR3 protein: CASSLPGTYSYEQYF

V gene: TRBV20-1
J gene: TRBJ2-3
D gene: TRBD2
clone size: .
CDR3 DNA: TGCAGTGCTAGTCGAGCGGGAGGTGAGGGAACAGATACGCAGTATTTT
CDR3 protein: CSASRAGGEGTDTQYF

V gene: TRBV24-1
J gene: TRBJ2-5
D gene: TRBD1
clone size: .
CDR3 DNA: TGTGCCACCAGTGATCCGGGACAGGGAAGAGAGACCCAGTACTTC
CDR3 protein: CATSDPGQGRETQYF

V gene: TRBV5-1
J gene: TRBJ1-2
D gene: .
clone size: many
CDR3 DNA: TGCGCCAGCAACCAAGATATAGGGGACTATGGCTACACCTTC
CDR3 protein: CASNQDIGDYGYTF

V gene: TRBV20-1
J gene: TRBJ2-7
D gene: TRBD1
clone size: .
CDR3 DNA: TGCAGTGCTAGAGCAGGGGGATTCGACGAGCAGTACTTC
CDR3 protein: CSARAGGFDEQYF

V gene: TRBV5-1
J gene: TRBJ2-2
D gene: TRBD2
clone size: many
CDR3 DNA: TGCGCCAGCAGTTGGAGCGGGGGGACCGGGGAGCTGTTTTTT
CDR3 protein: CASSWSGGTGELFF

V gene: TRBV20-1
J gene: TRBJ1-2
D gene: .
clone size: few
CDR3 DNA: TGCAGTGCTAGAGGGGAGTACTATGGCTACACCTTC
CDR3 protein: CSARGEYYGYTF

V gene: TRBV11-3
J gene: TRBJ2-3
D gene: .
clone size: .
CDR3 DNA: TGTGCCAGCAGCTTAGATGGTGAGCGTGGGGCGGATACGCAGTATTTT
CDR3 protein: CASSLDGERGADTQYF

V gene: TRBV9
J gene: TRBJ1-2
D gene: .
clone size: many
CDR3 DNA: TGTGCCAGCAGCTTGGACAGCTATGGCTACACCTTC
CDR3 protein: CASSLDSYGYTF

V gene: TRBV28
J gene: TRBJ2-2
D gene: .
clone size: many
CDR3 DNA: TGTGCCAGCATAAGTGGGAGTACGAACACCGGGGAGCTGTTTTTT
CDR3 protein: CASISGSTNTGELFF

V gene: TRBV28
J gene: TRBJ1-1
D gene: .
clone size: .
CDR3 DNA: TGTGCCAGCAGTTCGCAACCCAGTGAAGCTTTCTTT
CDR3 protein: CASSSQPSEAFF

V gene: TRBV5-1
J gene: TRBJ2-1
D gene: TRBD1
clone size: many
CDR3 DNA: TGCGCCAGCAGCTTCCGACAGGGCAGGAATGAGCAGTTCTTC
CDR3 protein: CASSFRQGRNEQFF

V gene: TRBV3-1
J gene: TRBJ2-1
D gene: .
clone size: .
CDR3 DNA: TGTGCCAGCAGCCATACCGCACAGGGCTCCTACAATGAGCAGTTCTTC
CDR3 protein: CASSHTAQGSYNEQFF

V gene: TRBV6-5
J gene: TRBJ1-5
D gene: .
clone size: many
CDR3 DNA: TGTGCCAGCAGTAACAGGGCGGATCAGCCCCAGCATTTT
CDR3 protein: CASSNRADQPQHF

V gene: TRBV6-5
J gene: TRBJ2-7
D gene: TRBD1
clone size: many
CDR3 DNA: TGTGCCAGCAGTTACGGTGGGACAGGGGTCTACGAGCAGTACTTC
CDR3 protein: CASSYGGTGVYEQYF

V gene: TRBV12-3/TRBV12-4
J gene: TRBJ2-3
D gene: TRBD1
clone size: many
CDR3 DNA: TGTGCCAGTCGGGACAGCAGCACAGATACGCAGTATTTT
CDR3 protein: CASRDSSTDTQYF

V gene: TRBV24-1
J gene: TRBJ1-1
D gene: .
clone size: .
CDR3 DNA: TGTGCCACCAGTGACTCAACAGGGTCGGGCACTGAAGCTTTCTTT
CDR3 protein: CATSDSTGSGTEAFF

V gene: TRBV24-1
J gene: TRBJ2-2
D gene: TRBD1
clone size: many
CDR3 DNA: TGTGCCACCGCCTCCGCCGGGACAGCGAACACCGGGGAGCTGTTTTTT
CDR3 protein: CATASAGTANTGELFF

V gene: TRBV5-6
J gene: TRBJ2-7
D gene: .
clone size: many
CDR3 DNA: TGTGCCAGCAGCTTGGCGCCGACATTCGCGGGCGAGCAGTACTTC
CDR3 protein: CASSLAPTFAGEQYF

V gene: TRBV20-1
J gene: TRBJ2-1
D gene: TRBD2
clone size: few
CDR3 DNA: TGCAGTGCTCGGACTAGCGCATTATACAATGAGCAGTTCTTC
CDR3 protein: CSARTSALYNEQFF

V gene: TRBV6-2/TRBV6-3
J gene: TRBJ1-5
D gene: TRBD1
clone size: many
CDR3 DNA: TGTGCCAGCAGTTACCCCGGGACAGGCAATCAGCCCCAGCATTTT
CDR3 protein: CASSYPGTGNQPQHF

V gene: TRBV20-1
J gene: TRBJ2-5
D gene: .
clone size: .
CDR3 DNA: TGCAGTGCCAATGGACGGGAAGAGACCCAGTACTTC
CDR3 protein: CSANGREETQYF

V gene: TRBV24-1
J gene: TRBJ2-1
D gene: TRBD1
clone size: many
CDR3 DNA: TGTGCCACCAGAAGGACAGGTTCCAATGAGCAGTTCTTC
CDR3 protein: CATRRTGSNEQFF

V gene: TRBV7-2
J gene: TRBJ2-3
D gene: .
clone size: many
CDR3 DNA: TGTGCCAGCAGCAGGTGGGGGCTACAGAGGCCAGATACGCAGTATTTT
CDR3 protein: CASSRWGLQRPDTQYF

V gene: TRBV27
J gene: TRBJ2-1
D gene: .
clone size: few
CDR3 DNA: TGTGCCAGCAGTGTCGACAGGTTGCGGTCCTACAATGAGCAGTTCTTC
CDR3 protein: CASSVDRLRSYNEQFF

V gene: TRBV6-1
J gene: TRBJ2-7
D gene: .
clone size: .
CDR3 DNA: TGTGCCAGCAGGATGTCCCGCCGGGACGGTCTCGAGCAGTACTTC
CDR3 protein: CASRMSRRDGLEQYF

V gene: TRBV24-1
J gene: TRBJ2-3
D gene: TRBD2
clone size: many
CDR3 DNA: TGTGCCACCAGTGATGGTAGCGGGGGCAGCACAGATACGCAGTATTTT
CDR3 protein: CATSDGSGGSTDTQYF

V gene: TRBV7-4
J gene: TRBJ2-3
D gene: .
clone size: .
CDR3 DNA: TGTGCCTCCAGCAAGGAGTTGAAGGACTCTAGAAGCACAGATACGCAGTATTTT
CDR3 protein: CASSKELKDSRSTDTQYF

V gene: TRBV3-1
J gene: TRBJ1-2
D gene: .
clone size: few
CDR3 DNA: TGTGCCAGCAGCCCCACGGGGGTCTATGGCTACACCTTC
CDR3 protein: CASSPTGVYGYTF